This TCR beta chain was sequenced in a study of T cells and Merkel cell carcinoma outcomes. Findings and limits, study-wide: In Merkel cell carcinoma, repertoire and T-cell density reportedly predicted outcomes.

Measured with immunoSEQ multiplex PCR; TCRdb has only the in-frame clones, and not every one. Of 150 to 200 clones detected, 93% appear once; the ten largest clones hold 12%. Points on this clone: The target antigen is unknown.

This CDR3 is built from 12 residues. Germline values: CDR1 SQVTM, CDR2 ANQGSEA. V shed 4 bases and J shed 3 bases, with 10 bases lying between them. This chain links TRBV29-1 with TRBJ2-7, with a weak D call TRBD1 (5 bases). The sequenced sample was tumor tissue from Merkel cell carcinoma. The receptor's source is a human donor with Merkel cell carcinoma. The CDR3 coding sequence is TGCAGCGTTGTGAACAGGAACTACGAGCAGTACTTC. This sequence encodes CSVVNRNYEQYF.